This TCR beta chain is drawn from a study of T cells in Graves' hyperthyroidism and ophthalmopathy. The source material, RNA transcripts, was used to amplify TCR beta CDR3 regions. Using the HTBI primer set, a first-round RT-PCR was run on the TCR CDR3. TCRdb re-derived calls from the multiplex PCR reads in MiXCR, one entry per CDR3 protein. The profile shows 450,000 to 700,000 distinct CDR3 sequences, just over 45% of them singletons. Clinical symptoms, serum thyroxine, TRAb, thyroid ultrasound and orbital computed tomography established diagnosis. A remark on this clonotype: Antigen unknown. This may come from a read error, since a much larger clone is one base off.

Study results and limitations: Ophthalmopathy was distinguished from stable hyperthyroidism by 13 V-J signatures. In validation, the model predicted ophthalmopathy. These predictions came a median approximately 6.5 months before onset. Within blood appeared most thyroid clonotypes that had expanded above 0.001.

CDR1 and CDR2 from the germline V gene are MNHNS and SASEGT. This CDR3 contains 12 residues. V was cut by 8 bases and J by 3 bases, with 11 bases left in between. This sequence joins TRBV6-1 and TRBJ2-7, with D uncertain. Specimen: peripheral blood or thyroid tissue (not recorded which). This TCR came from an adult woman with Graves' disease, either hyperthyroidism or ophthalmopathy (not recorded which). In nucleotides, the CDR3 is TGTGCCAGCGGTCAATCGGACTACGAGCAGTACTTC. This sequence encodes CASGQSDYEQYF.